This TCR beta chain appears in the sequencing data of a study of graft-versus-host responses after intestinal transplantation. Across the whole study: The transplants performed in recipients were multivisceral, liver-intestinal, or isolated intestinal.

CDR1 is ENHRY, CDR2 SYGVKD, per germline. V lost 0 bases and J lost 6; bases outside the gene matches: 4. CDR3 length: 15 amino acids. Assay: immunoSEQ multiplex PCR; the TCRdb copy retains only in-frame clones and omits some. The table includes over 85,000 clones, about 94% detected once. With respect to this clone: Its antigen remains unknown.

Whole-study results and caveats: There were GvH clones found in recipient marrow, and some of them appeared first in ileum or blood.

The TCR originated in a human donor who was the organ donor for an intestinal transplant. This sequence joins TRBV10-3 and TRBJ2-2; 7 nucleotides match TRBD1. The specimen was unstimulated CD4+ T cells sorted from spleen or lymph node cells, collected before transplant. The CDR3 sequence: CAISESGQGAGELFF. The CDR3 nucleotides read TGTGCCATCAGTGAGTCAGGTCAGGGGGCCGGGGAGCTGTTTTTT.